The T cell receptor beta chain described here comes from a study of identical twins. Germline V CDR1 and CDR2: LGHDT, YNNKEL (reference sequence). The CDR3 runs to 16 residues. V gave up 4 bases and J gave up 0 bases; unmatched junction bases: 3. This clonotype was observed a few times. Using its own MiXCR run on the 5' RACE reads, TCRdb lists one record per CDR3 protein. The table lists 200,000 to 250,000 distinct CDR3 sequences, roughly 7% of them singletons. The sample was also linked to a second study, of yellow fever vaccine responses in identical twins.

The V gene is TRBV3-1, the J gene TRBJ1-3, with 10 bases matching TRBD1. Input material: memory (CD45RO+) T cells sorted from blood. The receptor comes from a young woman in good health. CDR3 loop: CASSLGQGDSGNTIYF. For the CDR3, the DNA is TGTGCCAGCAGCCTCGGACAGGGGGACTCTGGAAACACCATATATTTT.